Below are 9 T cell receptor beta chains sequenced from a single sample in a study of beta chain features in type 1 diabetes. The whole isolated RNA underwent reverse transcription, so sequencing captured expressed TCRB transcripts. The protocol was immunoSEQ multiplex PCR, while the TCRdb copy is restricted to in-frame clones and leaves out a portion. The data hold fewer than 500,000 clones, with around 13% observed a single time. The sequencing input was naive CD4+ T cells from blood. These receptors originate from a man aged 30-40 years in good health.

The chain has TRBV4-3 and TRBJ1-2; no clear D. Germline CDR1 and CDR2: LGHNA and YSLEER. The CDR3 contains 13 residues. V was clipped by 1 base and J by 7 bases, with 10 bases between them. The chain's CDR3 is CASSQVPGFGYTF. CDR3 nucleotide sequence: TGCGCCAGCAGCCAAGTGCCCGGGTTTGGCTACACCTTC.

The chain combines TRBV6-6 with TRBJ2-4, with TRBD2 identical over 8 bases. The V gene end was trimmed by 4 bases and the J gene end by 1 base; junction bases not matched to a gene: 6. CDR3 length equals 16 residues. Germline CDR1 and CDR2: MNHNY and SVGAGI (reference sequence). The CDR3 DNA follows: TGTGCCAGCAGTTCGGGGGCTAGCGGGGCCAAAAACATTCAGTACTTC. Translation gives CASSSGASGAKNIQYF.

This chain connects TRBV7-2 to TRBJ2-1; D may correspond to TRBD1 or TRBD2 (5 bases each). The V end lost 1 base, the J end lost 5 bases, and 12 bases lay between the germline ends. Germline V gene lookup returns CDR1 SGHTA and CDR2 FQGNSA. The CDR3 spans 15 residues. CDR3 DNA: TGTGCCAGCAGCTTAGGAGGGGCCTCGAACAATGAGCAGTTCTTC. Translated, it gives CASSLGGASNNEQFF.

The V call is TRBV10-3, the J call TRBJ2-7, with D unresolved. Germline values: CDR1 ENHRY, CDR2 SYGVKD. Between the trimmed V and J ends, which lost 5 bases and 2 bases, there was a span of 7 bases. The CDR3 has 12 residues. The CDR3 reads CAISPITYEQYF. CDR3 nucleotides: TGTGCCATCAGTCCGATCACCTACGAGCAGTACTTC.

This clone was seen more than once but under ten times. The rearrangement links TRBV6-5 to TRBJ2-3; 11 bases agree with TRBD1. Germline-derived CDR1 and CDR2 are MNHEY and SVGAGI. CDR3 length: 15 amino acids. Trimming at V came to 2 bases and at J to 5 bases, leaving 3 bases not matched to a gene. CDR3 nucleotide sequence: TGTGCCAGCAGTTACGCGGGACAGGGGGGAGATACGCAGTATTTT. The encoded protein is CASSYAGQGGDTQYF.

The V gene is TRBV5-4, the J gene TRBJ2-5; D is unresolved. The germline V and J ends were trimmed by 0 bases and 3 bases, with 9 bases remaining between them. Germline V gene data show CDR1 as SGHNT and CDR2 as YYREEE (reference sequence). The CDR3 totals 14 residues. For the CDR3, the DNA is TGTGCCAGCAGCTTGGCCGCGCGTAAAGAGACCCAGTACTTC. It is translated as CASSLAARKETQYF.

This clone was recorded a few times. The V gene is TRBV7-4, the J gene TRBJ2-7; 9 bases match TRBD1. The CDR3 covers 15 residues. Looked up from germline, CDR1 is SGHVT and CDR2 is SQSDAQ. Trimming removed 5 bases from V and 2 bases from J; junction bases left unmatched: 7. CDR3 region: CASSPGDRVPYEQYV. The CDR3 bases are TGTGCCAGCAGCCCGGGGGACAGGGTTCCCTACGAGCAGTACGTC.

The chain combines TRBV18 with TRBJ2-7; TRBD2 matches at 11 bases. V dropped 3 bases and J dropped 3; count of bases not matched to a gene: 10. The length of the CDR3 is 17 residues. Per germline, CDR1 KGHSH and CDR2 LQKENI. CDR3 DNA: TGTGCCAGCTCACCGAATTCTCCTCTAGCGGGAGGCTACGAGCAGTACGTC. It specifies CASSPNSPLAGGYEQYV.

A few counts support this clone. The CDR3: CASSLGLAGNQETQYF. The CDR3 DNA reads as TGTGCCAGCAGCTTAGGGCTAGCGGGGAATCAAGAGACCCAGTACTTC. V and J are TRBV7-7 and TRBJ2-5; 9 positions match TRBD2. The CDR3 extends over 16 amino acids. Germline trimming cut 1 base from V and 2 bases from J; bases unmatched to any gene: 5. Germline V gives CDR1 SSHAT, CDR2 FNYEAQ (reference sequence).